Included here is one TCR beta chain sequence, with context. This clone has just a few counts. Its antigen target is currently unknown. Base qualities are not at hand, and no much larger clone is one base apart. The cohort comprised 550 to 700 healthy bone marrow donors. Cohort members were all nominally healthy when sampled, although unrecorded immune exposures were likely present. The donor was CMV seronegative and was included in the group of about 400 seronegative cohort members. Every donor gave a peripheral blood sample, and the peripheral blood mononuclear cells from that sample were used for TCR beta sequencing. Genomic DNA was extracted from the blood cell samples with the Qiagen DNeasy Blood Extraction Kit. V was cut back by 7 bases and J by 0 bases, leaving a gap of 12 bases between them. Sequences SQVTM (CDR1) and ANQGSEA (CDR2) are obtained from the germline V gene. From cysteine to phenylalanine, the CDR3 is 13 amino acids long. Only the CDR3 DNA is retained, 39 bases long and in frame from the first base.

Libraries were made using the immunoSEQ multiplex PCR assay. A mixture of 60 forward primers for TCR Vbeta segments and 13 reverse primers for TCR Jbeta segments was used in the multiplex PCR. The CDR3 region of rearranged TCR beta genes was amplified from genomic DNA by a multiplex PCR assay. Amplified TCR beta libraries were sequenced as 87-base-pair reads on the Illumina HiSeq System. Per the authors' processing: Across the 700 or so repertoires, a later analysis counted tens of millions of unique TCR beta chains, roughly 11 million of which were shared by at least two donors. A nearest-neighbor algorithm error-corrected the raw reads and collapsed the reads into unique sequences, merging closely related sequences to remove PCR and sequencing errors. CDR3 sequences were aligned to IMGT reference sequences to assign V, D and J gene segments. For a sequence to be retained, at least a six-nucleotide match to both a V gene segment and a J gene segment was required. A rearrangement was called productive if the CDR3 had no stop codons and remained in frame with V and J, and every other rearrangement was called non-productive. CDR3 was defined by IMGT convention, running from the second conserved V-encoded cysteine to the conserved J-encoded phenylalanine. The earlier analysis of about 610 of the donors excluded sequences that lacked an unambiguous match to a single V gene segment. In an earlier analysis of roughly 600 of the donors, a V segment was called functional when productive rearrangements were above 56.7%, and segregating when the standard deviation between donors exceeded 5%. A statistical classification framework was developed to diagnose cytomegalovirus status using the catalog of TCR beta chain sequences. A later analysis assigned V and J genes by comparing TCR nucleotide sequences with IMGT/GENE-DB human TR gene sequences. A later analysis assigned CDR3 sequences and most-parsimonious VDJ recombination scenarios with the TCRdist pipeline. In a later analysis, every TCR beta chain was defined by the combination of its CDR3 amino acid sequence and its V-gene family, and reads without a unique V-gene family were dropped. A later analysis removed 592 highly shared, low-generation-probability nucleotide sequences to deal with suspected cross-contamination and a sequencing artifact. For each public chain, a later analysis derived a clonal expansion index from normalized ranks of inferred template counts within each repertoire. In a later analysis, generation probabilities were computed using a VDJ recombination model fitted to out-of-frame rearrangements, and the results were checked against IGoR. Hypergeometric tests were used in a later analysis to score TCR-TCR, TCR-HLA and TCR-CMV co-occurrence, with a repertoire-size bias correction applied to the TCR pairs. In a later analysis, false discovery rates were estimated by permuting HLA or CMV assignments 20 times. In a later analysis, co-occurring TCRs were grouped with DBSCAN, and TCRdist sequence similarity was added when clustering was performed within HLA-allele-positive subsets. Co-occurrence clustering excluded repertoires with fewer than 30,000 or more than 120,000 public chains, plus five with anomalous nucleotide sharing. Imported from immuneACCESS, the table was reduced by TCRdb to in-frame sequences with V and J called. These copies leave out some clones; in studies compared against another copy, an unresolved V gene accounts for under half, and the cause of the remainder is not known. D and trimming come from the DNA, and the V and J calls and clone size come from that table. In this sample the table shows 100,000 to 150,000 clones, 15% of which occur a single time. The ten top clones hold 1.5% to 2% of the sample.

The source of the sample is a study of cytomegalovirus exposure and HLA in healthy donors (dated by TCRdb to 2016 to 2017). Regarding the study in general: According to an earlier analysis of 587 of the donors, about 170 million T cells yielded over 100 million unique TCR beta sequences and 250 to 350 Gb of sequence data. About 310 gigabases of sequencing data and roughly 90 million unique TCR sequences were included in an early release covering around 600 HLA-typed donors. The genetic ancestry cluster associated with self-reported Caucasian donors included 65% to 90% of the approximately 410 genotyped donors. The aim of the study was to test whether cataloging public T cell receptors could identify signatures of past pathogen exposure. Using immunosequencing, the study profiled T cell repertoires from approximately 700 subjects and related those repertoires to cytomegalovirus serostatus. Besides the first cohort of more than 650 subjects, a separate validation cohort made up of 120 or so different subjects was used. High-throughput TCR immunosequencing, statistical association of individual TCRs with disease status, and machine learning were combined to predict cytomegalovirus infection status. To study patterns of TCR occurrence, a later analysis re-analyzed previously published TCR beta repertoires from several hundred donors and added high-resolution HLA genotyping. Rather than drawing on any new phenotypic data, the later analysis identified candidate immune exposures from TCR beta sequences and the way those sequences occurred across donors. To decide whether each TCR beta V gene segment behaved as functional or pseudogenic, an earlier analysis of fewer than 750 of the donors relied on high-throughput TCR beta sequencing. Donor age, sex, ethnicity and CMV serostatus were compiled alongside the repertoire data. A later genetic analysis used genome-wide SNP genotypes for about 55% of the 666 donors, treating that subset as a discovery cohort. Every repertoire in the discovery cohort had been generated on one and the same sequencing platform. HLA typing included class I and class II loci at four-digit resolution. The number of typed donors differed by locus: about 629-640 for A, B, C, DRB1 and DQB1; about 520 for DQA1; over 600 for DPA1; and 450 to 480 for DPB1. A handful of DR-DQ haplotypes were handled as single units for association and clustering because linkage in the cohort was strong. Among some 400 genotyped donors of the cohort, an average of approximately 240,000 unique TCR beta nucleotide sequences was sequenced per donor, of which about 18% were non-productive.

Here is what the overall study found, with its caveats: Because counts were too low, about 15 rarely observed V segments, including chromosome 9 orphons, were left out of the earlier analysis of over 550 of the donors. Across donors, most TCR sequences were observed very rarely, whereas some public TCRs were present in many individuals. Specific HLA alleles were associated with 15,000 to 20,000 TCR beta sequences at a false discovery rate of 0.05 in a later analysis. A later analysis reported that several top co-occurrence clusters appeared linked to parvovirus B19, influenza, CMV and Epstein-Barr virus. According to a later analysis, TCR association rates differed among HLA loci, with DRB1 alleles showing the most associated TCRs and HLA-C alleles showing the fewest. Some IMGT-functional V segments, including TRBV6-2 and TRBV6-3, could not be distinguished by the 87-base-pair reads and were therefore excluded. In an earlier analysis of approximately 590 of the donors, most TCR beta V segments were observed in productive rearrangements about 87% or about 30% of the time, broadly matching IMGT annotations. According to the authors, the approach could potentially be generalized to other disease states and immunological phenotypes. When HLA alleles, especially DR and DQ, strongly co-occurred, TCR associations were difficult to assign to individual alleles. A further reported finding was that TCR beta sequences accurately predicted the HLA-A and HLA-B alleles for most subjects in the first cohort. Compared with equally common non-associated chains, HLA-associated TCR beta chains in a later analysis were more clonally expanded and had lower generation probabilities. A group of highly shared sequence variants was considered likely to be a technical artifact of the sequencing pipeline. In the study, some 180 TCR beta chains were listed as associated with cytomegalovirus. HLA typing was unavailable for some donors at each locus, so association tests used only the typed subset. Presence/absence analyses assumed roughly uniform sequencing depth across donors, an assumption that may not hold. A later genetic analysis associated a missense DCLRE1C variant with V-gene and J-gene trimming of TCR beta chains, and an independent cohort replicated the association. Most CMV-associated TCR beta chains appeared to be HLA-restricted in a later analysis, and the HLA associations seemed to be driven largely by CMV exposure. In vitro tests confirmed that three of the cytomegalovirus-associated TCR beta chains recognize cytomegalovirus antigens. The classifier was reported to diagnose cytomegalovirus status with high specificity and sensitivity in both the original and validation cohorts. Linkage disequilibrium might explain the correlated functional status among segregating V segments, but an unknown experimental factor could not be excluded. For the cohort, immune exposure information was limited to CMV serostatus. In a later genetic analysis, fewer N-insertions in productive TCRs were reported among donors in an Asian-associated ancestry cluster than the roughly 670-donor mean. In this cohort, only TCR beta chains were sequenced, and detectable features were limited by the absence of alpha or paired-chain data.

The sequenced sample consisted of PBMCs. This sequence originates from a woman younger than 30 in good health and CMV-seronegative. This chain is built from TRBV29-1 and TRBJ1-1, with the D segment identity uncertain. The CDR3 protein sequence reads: CSAFSGVNTEAFF. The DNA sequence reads TGCAGCGCGTTTTCCGGGGTGAACACTGAAGCTTTCTTT.